The 24 T cell receptor beta chains below all came from one sample that was sequenced in a study of cytomegalovirus exposure and HLA in healthy donors. The PCR contained 60 Vbeta and 13 Jbeta primers. Only in-frame clones appear in the TCRdb table, and some are missing; sequencing was by immunoSEQ multiplex PCR. The data show 150,000 to 200,000 clones, around four fifths seen once. Sequenced: PBMCs. The receptors were gathered from a woman aged 25 to 39 in good health and CMV-seronegative.

The rearrangement joins TRBV6-5 to TRBJ1-2; no clear D gene. Germline values: CDR1 MNHEY, CDR2 SVGAGI. This CDR3 spans 15 amino acids. The germline V and J ends were trimmed by 2 bases and 0 bases, with 10 bases remaining between them. CDR3 sequence: CASSYPEGANYGYTF. The CDR3 DNA reads TGTGCCAGCAGTTACCCGGAAGGAGCTAACTATGGCTACACCTTC.

V is TRBV18 and J is TRBJ2-7; 9 nucleotides agree with TRBD1. Unmatched junction bases numbered 8, after V lost 5 bases and J lost 6 bases. This CDR3 is 14 amino acids long. Germline CDR1 KGHSH, CDR2 LQKENI. CDR3 amino acids: CASSIPGQGIEQYF. The CDR3 DNA follows: TGTGCCAGCTCAATACCGGGACAGGGCATCGAGCAGTACTTC.

The genes are TRBV28 and TRBJ1-2; 8 bases fit TRBD1. The CDR3 runs 13 residues. Looked up from germline, CDR1 is MDHEN and CDR2 is SYDVKM. V lost 7 bases to trimming and J lost 8 bases; unmatched junction nucleotides: 9. This chain's CDR3 is CASIPDRVFGYTF. For the CDR3, the DNA is TGTGCCAGCATTCCGGACAGGGTGTTCGGCTACACCTTC.

The V and J genes are TRBV4-3 and TRBJ1-5; 7 bases map to TRBD1. From germline, CDR1 is LGHNA and CDR2 YSLEER. With 3 bases clipped from V and 2 bases from J, the junction kept 7 bases outside the gene matches. The CDR3 length is 16 residues. The DNA of the CDR3 is TGCGCCAGCAGCCAGGCATTCGGGACAGGCAATCAGCCCCAGCATTTT. Its translation: CASSQAFGTGNQPQHF.

This rearrangement joins TRBV27 to TRBJ2-7; D possibly corresponds to TRBD2 (5 bases). V was clipped by 3 bases and J by 5 bases, with 14 bases between them. CDR1 and CDR2 from the germline V gene are MNHEY and SMNVEV (reference sequence). The CDR3 spans 14 residues. Here the CDR3 DNA reads TGTGCCAGCAGTTTTGGAACTAGGAACCACGAGCAGTACTTC. Translating it yields CASSFGTRNHEQYF.

The chain combines TRBV25-1 with TRBJ2-5, with D possibly matching TRBD1 (7 bases). CDR1 MGHDK and CDR2 SYGVNS come from the germline V gene. This CDR3 spans 14 amino acids. With 6 bases removed from V and 4 bases from J, the gap between germline ends came to 15 bases. CDR3: CASSDREAGETQYF. CDR3 DNA: TGTGCCAGCAGCGACAGGGAGGCGGGAGAGACCCAGTACTTC.

In this sample, this clone turned up a few times. The chain employs TRBV27 and TRBJ2-2; D unresolved. The CDR3 totals 15 residues. The germline CDR1 and CDR2 sequences are MNHEY and SMNVEV (reference sequence). The V gene lost 3 bases and the J gene lost 1 base, with 9 bases spanning the gap. In nucleotides, the CDR3 is TGTGCCAGCAGTTTTCTTACAGAGAACACCGGGGAGCTGTTTTTT. Translated: CASSFLTENTGELFF.

This chain uses TRBV4-2 with TRBJ2-7, with D tentatively TRBD2 (7 bases). V was cut by 1 base and J by 2 bases, with 15 bases left in between. The CDR3 consists of 16 residues. Germline V gene data show CDR1 as LGHNA and CDR2 as YNFKEQ. CDR3 protein: CASSQGGGDGAYEQYF. The CDR3 DNA sequence: TGTGCCAGCAGCCAAGGAGGGGGGGACGGAGCCTACGAGCAGTACTTC.

The chain joins TRBV5-1 to TRBJ2-3; D is unresolved. This CDR3 comprises 12 residues. The ends were cut back, 7 bases at V and 6 bases at J, with 12 bases in the middle. CDR1 is SGHRS, CDR2 YFSETQ, per germline. Here the CDR3 reads CASGDHGDTQYF. The CDR3 DNA follows: TGCGCCAGCGGCGACCACGGGGATACGCAGTATTTT. Filled out from reference TRBV5-1 and TRBJ2-3, the complete variable domain reads KAGVTQTPRYLIKTRGQQVTLSCSPISGHRSVSWYQQTPGQGLQFLFEYFSETQRNKGNFPGRFSGRQFSNSRSEMNVSTLELGDSALYLCASGDHGDTQYFGPGTRLTVL.

On this clone itself: Other DNA sequences in this specimen translate into the identical CDR3. The CDR3 DNA reads as TGTGCCAGCAGTGGCAGGGGGAACACTGAAGCTTTCTTT. This gives the protein CASSGRGNTEAFF. V gene TRBV6-1 combines with J gene TRBJ1-1; possible D gene TRBD1, 6 bases. V was clipped by 4 bases and J by 1 base, with 7 bases between them. The CDR3 totals 13 residues. CDR1 MNHNS and CDR2 SASEGT come from the germline V gene.

The genes are TRBV5-1 and TRBJ1-1; 7 bases line up with TRBD1. The length of the CDR3 is 15 residues. The V segment lost 6 bases and the J segment 1 base; nucleotides outside the gene matches: 9. The germline gives CDR1 SGHRS, CDR2 YFSETQ. CDR3 DNA sequence: TGCGCCAGCACCACTAGAGGGACAGAGAACACTGAAGCTTTCTTT. Amino acids: CASTTRGTENTEAFF.

This clone has only a few counts. This sequence joins TRBV11-3 and TRBJ1-1, with 9 nucleotides matching TRBD1. With 5 bases clipped from V and 5 bases from J, the junction kept 6 bases outside the gene matches. The CDR3 covers 14 residues. Germline CDR1 and CDR2: SGHNT and YENEEA. CDR3 protein: CASSPGQGLTEAFF. The CDR3, as DNA: TGTGCCAGCAGCCCAGGACAGGGGCTAACTGAAGCTTTCTTT.

This CDR3 reads CASSVDPRGTPNTEAFF. The CDR3 coding sequence is TGTGCCAGCAGCGTAGATCCTAGGGGCACACCGAACACTGAAGCTTTCTTT. The V and J genes are TRBV9 and TRBJ1-1; weak D call: TRBD1 (5 bases). V gave up 0 bases and J gave up 1 base, with 16 bases separating them. Germline loops: CDR1 SGDLS, CDR2 YYNGEE. CDR3 length: 17 residues.

This clone was counted a few times. V and J are TRBV10-1 and TRBJ2-7; a weak D match, TRBD1 (6 bases). This CDR3 has 16 amino acids. Trimming cost V 2 bases and J 6 bases, with 20 bases left between them. Germline V CDR1 and CDR2: WNHNN, SYGVQD (reference sequence). CDR3 sequence reads: CASSEGSASLGGEQYF. The CDR3 nucleotides are TGCGCCAGCAGTGAGGGTTCGGCTTCATTAGGGGGCGAGCAGTACTTC.

The CDR3 sequence is CASSQEVGGNQPQHF. CDR3 bases: TGCGCCAGCAGCCAAGAAGTCGGTGGTAATCAGCCCCAGCATTTT. This chain links TRBV4-1 with TRBJ1-5; D remains ambiguous. V was clipped by 0 bases and J by 4 bases, with 10 bases between them. Looked up from germline, CDR1 is MGHRA and CDR2 is YSYEKL. This CDR3 contains 15 residues.

This clone has just a few counts. The V call is TRBV27, the J call TRBJ2-3, with D maybe TRBD1 (6 bases). The V end was cut by 4 bases, the J end by 4 bases, with 27 bases between. The V gene's germline CDR1 is MNHEY and CDR2 SMNVEV (reference sequence). The CDR3 covers 19 residues. The CDR3: CASSSRRGSQHRRADTQYF. The DNA for the CDR3 is TGTGCCAGCAGTTCCCGAAGGGGGAGCCAGCATAGAAGGGCAGATACGCAGTATTTT.

The V call is TRBV30, the J call TRBJ2-1, with D possibly TRBD1 on 5 matching bases. This CDR3 is built from 13 residues. Germline-derived CDR1 and CDR2 are GTSNPN and SVGIG (reference sequence). V was clipped by 2 bases and J by 3 bases, with 8 bases between them. The chain's CDR3 is CAWSITGYNEQFF. As DNA, the CDR3 is TGTGCCTGGAGTATCACAGGCTACAATGAGCAGTTCTTC.

This clone was counted between two and nine times. Other DNA sequences in this sample translate to the same CDR3. The genes are TRBV2 and TRBJ1-5, with 7 nucleotides matching TRBD1. The germline V gene has CDR1 SNHLY and CDR2 FYNNEI. This CDR3 region has 13 residues. V was pared by 8 bases and J by 4 bases, with 5 bases of the junction left unmatched. The CDR3 DNA follows: TGTGCCAGCCGGGACAGCCTGAATCAGCCCCAGCATTTT. Its translation is CASRDSLNQPQHF. Full variable domain (outside the CDR3, taken from reference TRBV2 and TRBJ1-5): EPEVTQTPSHQVTQMGQEVILRCVPISNHLYFYWYRQILGQKVEFLVSFYNNEISEKSEIFDDQFSVERPDGSNFTLKIRSTKLEDSAMYFCASRDSLNQPQHFGDGTRLSIL.

As to this clone: A read error may produce the germline difference seen at one junction end. V usage is TRBV5-6 and J usage is TRBJ2-7; 10 bases align to TRBD1. This CDR3 region has 12 residues. Per the germline V gene, CDR1 is SGHDT and CDR2 is YYEEEE. This CDR3 reads CASSFWDRGPHF. In DNA form, the CDR3 reads TGTGCCAGCAGCTTTTGGGACAGGGGACCCCACTTC.

This clone was seen once. This rearrangement joins TRBV7-9 to TRBJ2-1, with TRBD1 matching over 7 bases. Germline values: CDR1 SEHNR, CDR2 FQNEAQ (reference sequence). Trimming took 5 bases from V and 5 from J; bases not matched to a gene: 6. This CDR3 has 14 amino acids. CDR3 protein: CASSDGQVNNEQFF. CDR3 DNA: TGTGCCAGCAGCGACGGACAGGTCAACAATGAGCAGTTCTTC.

This clone appeared a few times. The chain has TRBV2 and TRBJ1-6, with 8 bases fitting TRBD1. Per germline, CDR1 SNHLY and CDR2 FYNNEI. The CDR3 spans 13 residues. V lost 6 bases and J lost 10; bases outside the gene matches: 5. In DNA form, the CDR3 reads TGTGCCAGCAGCGGGGACAGGTACTCACCCCTCCACTTT. This gives the protein CASSGDRYSPLHF.

The chain carries TRBV5-1 and TRBJ2-7; TRBD2 agrees at 7 bases. CDR3 length: 14 residues. Germline lookup yields CDR1 SGHRS and CDR2 YFSETQ. After removal of 4 bases from V and 1 base from J, the junction contained 5 bases not matched to a gene. The CDR3 DNA reads TGCGCCAGCAGCCCAGTAGCGGGTTCCTACGAGCAGTACTTC. Its translation is CASSPVAGSYEQYF.

V and J are TRBV7-6 and TRBJ1-1, with 8 bases matching TRBD1. This CDR3 spans 14 amino acids. Germline values: CDR1 SGHVS, CDR2 FNYEAQ. Trimming took 5 bases from V and 4 from J; bases not matched to a gene: 6. The CDR3 loop is CASSTDRAFTEAFF. The CDR3 bases are TGTGCCAGCAGCACGGACAGGGCCTTCACTGAAGCTTTCTTT.

This clone was recorded once. At one boundary the junction diverges from the germline segment, which might be a read error. This same CDR3 is encoded by further DNA sequences in the sample. The chain recombines TRBV30 with TRBJ1-6, with TRBD1 identical over 7 bases. CDR3 length: 12 residues. Germline assignment: CDR1 GTSNPN and CDR2 SVGIG (reference sequence). The CDR3 sequence is CARGQDNSPLHF. DNA of the CDR3: TGTGCCCGAGGACAGGATAATTCCCCCCTCCACTTT. Looking up the rest from reference TRBV30 and TRBJ1-6 gives the full variable domain: SQTIHQWPATLVQPVGSPLSLECTVEGTSNPNLYWYRQAAGRGLQLLFYSVGIGQISSEVPQNLSASRPQDRQFILSSKKLLLSDSGFYLCARGQDNSPLHFGNGTRLTVT.